The rows below give T cell receptor beta chains drawn from one sample of a study of PD-1 and CTLA-4 blockade in melanoma. Using immunoSEQ multiplex PCR, the repertoire was profiled, and TCRdb retains in-frame clones only, with some absent. In the table there are roughly 21,000 clones, approximately 89% of which are singletons. Material: CD8+ T cells from peripheral blood, obtained before anti-PD-1 treatment. The receptors derive from a human donor with melanoma. Both conserved end residues are part of each CDR3. Each record gives: CDR3 protein, CDR3 DNA, V gene, CDR3 length, D gene, clone size, J gene. D genes are given only for firm matches. For some rows the clone size is stated as once, few or many, or as a class when expanded; others skip it.

cdr3_aa: CSVEDQTGIADTQYF
cdr3_nt: TGCAGCGTTGAAGATCAGACAGGGATAGCAGATACGCAGTATTTT
v_call: TRBV29-1
cdr3_length: 15
d_call: TRBD1
clone_size: .
j_call: TRBJ2-3

cdr3_aa: CASSFAQTGTNEKLFF
cdr3_nt: TGTGCCAGCAGTTTCGCCCAGACAGGGACTAATGAAAAACTGTTTTTT
v_call: TRBV28
cdr3_length: 16
d_call: TRBD1
clone_size: .
j_call: TRBJ1-4

cdr3_aa: CASSEDGSYEQYF
cdr3_nt: TGTGCCAGCAGTGAAGACGGTTCCTACGAGCAGTACTTC
v_call: TRBV6-1
cdr3_length: 13
d_call: .
clone_size: .
j_call: TRBJ2-7

cdr3_aa: CASSLGGDTEAFF
cdr3_nt: TGTGCCAGCAGTTTAGGGGGGGACACTGAAGCTTTCTTT
v_call: TRBV28
cdr3_length: 13
d_call: .
clone_size: .
j_call: TRBJ1-1

cdr3_aa: CASALNEKLFF
cdr3_nt: TGTGCCAGCGCGCTTAATGAAAAACTGTTTTTT
v_call: TRBV28
cdr3_length: 11
d_call: .
clone_size: .
j_call: TRBJ1-4

cdr3_aa: CASSLKRSRAQETQYF
cdr3_nt: TGTGCCAGCAGTTTAAAAAGGTCCAGGGCGCAAGAGACCCAGTACTTC
v_call: TRBV27
cdr3_length: 16
d_call: .
clone_size: .
j_call: TRBJ2-5

cdr3_aa: CASSLGAGIYEQYF
cdr3_nt: TGCGCCAGCAGCTTGGGGGCAGGGATCTACGAGCAGTACTTC
v_call: TRBV5-1
cdr3_length: 14
d_call: .
clone_size: .
j_call: TRBJ2-7

cdr3_aa: CASSPTPNYGYTF
cdr3_nt: TGTGCCAGCAGTCCGACTCCGAACTATGGCTACACCTTC
v_call: TRBV28
cdr3_length: 13
d_call: .
clone_size: .
j_call: TRBJ1-2

cdr3_aa: CASSVRQAYNEQFF
cdr3_nt: TGTGCCAGCAGTGTCCGCCAGGCCTACAATGAGCAGTTCTTC
v_call: TRBV2
cdr3_length: 14
d_call: .
clone_size: .
j_call: TRBJ2-1

cdr3_aa: CASSWVLLNTEAFF
cdr3_nt: TGTGCCAGCAGTTGGGTTCTTTTGAACACTGAAGCTTTCTTT
v_call: TRBV28
cdr3_length: 14
d_call: .
clone_size: .
j_call: TRBJ1-1

cdr3_aa: CASTASGDYNEQFF
cdr3_nt: TGTGCCAGCACCGCTAGCGGAGATTACAATGAGCAGTTCTTC
v_call: TRBV7-8
cdr3_length: 14
d_call: TRBD2
clone_size: .
j_call: TRBJ2-1

cdr3_aa: CASSSSGGGFPISSTDTQYF
cdr3_nt: TGCGCCAGCAGCTCCTCCGGGGGGGGATTTCCCATCTCTAGCACAGATACGCAGTATTTT
v_call: TRBV5-1
cdr3_length: 20
d_call: TRBD2
clone_size: .
j_call: TRBJ2-3

cdr3_aa: CAWVPGWGSTEAFF
cdr3_nt: TGTGCCTGGGTTCCGGGATGGGGTTCAACTGAAGCTTTCTTT
v_call: TRBV30
cdr3_length: 14
d_call: .
clone_size: .
j_call: TRBJ1-1

cdr3_aa: CASSQDGDSYQPQHF
cdr3_nt: TGCGCCAGCAGCCAAGATGGGGACAGCTATCAGCCCCAGCATTTT
v_call: TRBV4-1
cdr3_length: 15
d_call: TRBD1
clone_size: few
j_call: TRBJ1-5

cdr3_aa: CAWSAGDTQYF
cdr3_nt: TGTGCCTGGAGTGCAGGGGACACGCAGTATTTT
v_call: TRBV30
cdr3_length: 11
d_call: .
clone_size: .
j_call: TRBJ2-3

cdr3_aa: CASSPRASDNTEAFF
cdr3_nt: TGTGCCAGCTCACCACGAGCCTCCGATAACACTGAAGCTTTCTTT
v_call: TRBV18
cdr3_length: 15
d_call: .
clone_size: once
j_call: TRBJ1-1

cdr3_aa: CSARDGAYEQYF
cdr3_nt: TGCAGCGCCCGGGACGGAGCCTACGAGCAGTACTTC
v_call: TRBV29-1
cdr3_length: 12
d_call: .
clone_size: .
j_call: TRBJ2-7

cdr3_aa: CASSSRFRGGDTGELFF
cdr3_nt: TGTGCCAGCAGCTCAAGATTCAGGGGTGGCGACACCGGGGAGCTGTTTTTT
v_call: TRBV9
cdr3_length: 17
d_call: .
clone_size: once
j_call: TRBJ2-2

cdr3_aa: CASSVGGGGTNEKLFF
cdr3_nt: TGTGCCAGCAGTGTTGGGGGTGGAGGAACTAATGAAAAACTGTTTTTT
v_call: TRBV7-9
cdr3_length: 16
d_call: .
clone_size: .
j_call: TRBJ1-4

cdr3_aa: CASSQKQGSITEAFF
cdr3_nt: TGTGCCAGCAGCCAAAAACAGGGGAGTATCACTGAAGCTTTCTTT
v_call: TRBV4-2
cdr3_length: 15
d_call: TRBD1
clone_size: .
j_call: TRBJ1-1

cdr3_aa: CASSASTGFTEAFF
cdr3_nt: TGTGCCAGCAGTGCTTCCACAGGGTTCACTGAAGCTTTCTTT
v_call: TRBV25-1
cdr3_length: 14
d_call: .
clone_size: .
j_call: TRBJ1-1

cdr3_aa: CASSLGLAGYNEQFF
cdr3_nt: TGTGCCAGCAGCTTGGGGCTAGCGGGCTACAATGAGCAGTTCTTC
v_call: TRBV5-6
cdr3_length: 15
d_call: TRBD2
clone_size: once
j_call: TRBJ2-1

cdr3_aa: CASSLADFGTWGGETQYF
cdr3_nt: TGCGCCAGCAGCTTGGCAGATTTCGGGACCTGGGGAGGAGAGACCCAGTACTTC
v_call: TRBV5-1
cdr3_length: 18
d_call: .
clone_size: .
j_call: TRBJ2-5

cdr3_aa: CASSFRDTEAFF
cdr3_nt: TGTGCCAGCAGTTTCAGGGACACTGAAGCTTTCTTT
v_call: TRBV12-3/TRBV12-4
cdr3_length: 12
d_call: .
clone_size: few
j_call: TRBJ1-1

cdr3_aa: CASSSTGGRDTEAFF
cdr3_nt: TGTGCCAGCAGCTCGACAGGGGGCCGGGACACTGAAGCTTTCTTT
v_call: TRBV7-9
cdr3_length: 15
d_call: TRBD1
clone_size: .
j_call: TRBJ1-1

cdr3_aa: CAIGTGGDEKLFF
cdr3_nt: TGTGCCATCGGAACAGGGGGCGATGAAAAACTGTTTTTT
v_call: TRBV10-3
cdr3_length: 13
d_call: TRBD1
clone_size: .
j_call: TRBJ1-4

cdr3_aa: CASSGIQETQYF
cdr3_nt: TGTGCCAGCTCGGGGATACAAGAGACCCAGTACTTC
v_call: TRBV28
cdr3_length: 12
d_call: .
clone_size: .
j_call: TRBJ2-5

cdr3_aa: CASSSSGQGNTEAFF
cdr3_nt: TGCGCCAGCAGTTCATCTGGACAGGGGAACACTGAAGCTTTCTTT
v_call: TRBV4-1
cdr3_length: 15
d_call: TRBD1
clone_size: .
j_call: TRBJ1-1